The 23 T cell receptor beta chains below were found in one sample sequenced in a study of blood T cell repertoires in COVID-19. Produced via immunoSEQ multiplex PCR; TCRdb's table is partial and in-frame only. The data hold 450,000 to 500,000 clones, with roughly 87% observed a single time. Sequencing was performed on PBMCs or T cells enriched from blood (not recorded which). The receptors stem from a woman aged 18-35 years who had recovered from COVID-19.

This clone was detected only a few times. The chain carries TRBV6-5 and TRBJ1-3, with a tentative D call TRBD1 (5 bases). The CDR3 is 16 amino acids. Germline CDR1 is MNHEY and CDR2 is SVGAGI. The V and J ends lost 2 bases and 3 bases respectively, with 14 bases between them. CDR3 sequence reads: CASSYQDKEVGNTIYF. The CDR3 bases are TGTGCCAGCAGTTACCAGGACAAAGAGGTTGGAAACACCATATATTTT.

This clone was detected only once. The chain combines TRBV20-1 with TRBJ2-5; unclear D gene. This CDR3 comprises 11 residues. The germline V gene encodes CDR1 DFQATT and CDR2 SNEGSKA (reference sequence). The ends were cut back, 8 bases at V and 4 bases at J, with 11 bases in the middle. The CDR3 is CSSVAGETQYF. CDR3 sequence (DNA): TGCAGTTCTGTGGCTGGAGAGACCCAGTACTTC.

This clone was recorded a few times. The rearrangement joins TRBV4-1 to TRBJ2-1; D is ambiguous. Deletions cut 3 bases from V and 9 bases from J, with 6 bases between. The CDR3 is made up of 11 amino acids. The germline gives CDR1 MGHRA, CDR2 YSYEKL. The CDR3 nucleotides are TGCGCCAGCAGCCAGCCCGGTGAGCAGTTCTTC. Amino acid sequence: CASSQPGEQFF.

This clone was observed once. The V call is TRBV5-1, the J call TRBJ2-7; 10 bases agree with TRBD1. Germline values: CDR1 SGHRS, CDR2 YFSETQ. The ends lost 2 bases at V and 7 bases at J; junction bases unmatched: 9. This CDR3 region has 15 residues. CDR3 bases: TGCGCCAGCAGCTTTTCCGGGACAGGGGAAGAGGAGCAGTACTTC. This translates into CASSFSGTGEEEQYF. Looking up the rest from reference TRBV5-1 and TRBJ2-7 gives the full variable domain: KAGVTQTPRYLIKTRGQQVTLSCSPISGHRSVSWYQQTPGQGLQFLFEYFSETQRNKGNFPGRFSGRQFSNSRSEMNVSTLELGDSALYLCASSFSGTGEEEQYFGPGTRLTVT.

The count of this clone is one. V gene TRBV5-1 combines with J gene TRBJ1-2; unclear D gene. CDR3 length: 13 amino acids. Germline CDR1 reads SGHRS; CDR2 reads YFSETQ. The ends were cut back, 4 bases at V and 3 bases at J, with 10 bases in the middle. CDR3: CASSPRRDYGYTF. In DNA form, the CDR3 reads TGCGCCAGCAGCCCGAGAAGAGACTATGGCTACACCTTC. Drawing the rest from reference TRBV5-1 and TRBJ1-2, the complete variable domain is KAGVTQTPRYLIKTRGQQVTLSCSPISGHRSVSWYQQTPGQGLQFLFEYFSETQRNKGNFPGRFSGRQFSNSRSEMNVSTLELGDSALYLCASSPRRDYGYTFGSGTRLTVV.

The chain combines TRBV6-1 with TRBJ1-1; D may be TRBD1 (6 bases). This CDR3 contains 14 residues. CDR1 is MNHNS, CDR2 SASEGT, per germline. The V gene lost 7 bases and the J gene lost 4 bases, with 16 bases spanning the gap. This CDR3 is CASNQQGGGTEAFF. In DNA form, the CDR3 reads TGTGCCAGCAATCAACAGGGCGGGGGCACTGAAGCTTTCTTT.

V usage is TRBV29-1 and J usage is TRBJ2-1; D is possibly TRBD2 (5 bases). Germline CDR1 SQVTM, CDR2 ANQGSEA. The CDR3 loop spans 12 amino acids. V lost 5 bases to trimming and J lost 14 bases, with 19 bases between them. The CDR3 protein is CSVPGPPFGEFF. CDR3 DNA: TGCAGCGTTCCCGGGCCTCCCTTCGGGGAGTTCTTC.

This chain connects TRBV19 to TRBJ1-1; 10 nucleotides line up with TRBD1. V trimming: 3 bases; J trimming: 5 bases; junction bases outside the gene matches: 6. Germline-derived CDR1 and CDR2 are LNHDA and SQIVND (reference sequence). CDR3 length equals 15 residues. In DNA form, the CDR3 reads TGTGCCAGTAGTATGACCGGGACAGGGGCAACTGAAGCTTTCTTT. Its protein product is CASSMTGTGATEAFF.

V usage is TRBV6-5 and J usage is TRBJ1-2; 9 nucleotides align to TRBD1. Germline CDR1 MNHEY, CDR2 SVGAGI. V lost 3 bases to trimming and J lost 1 base; unmatched junction nucleotides: 3. This CDR3 has 15 residues. Here the CDR3 DNA reads TGTGCCAGCAGTTATAGACAGGGGGATAACTATGGCTACACCTTC. This encodes CASSYRQGDNYGYTF.

Remarks on this clone: Other DNA sequences in the same sample also yield this CDR3. This chain connects TRBV18 to TRBJ1-1; D is unresolved. The germline CDR1 and CDR2 sequences are KGHSH and LQKENI. The V and J ends lost 2 bases and 2 bases respectively, with 6 bases between them. This CDR3 has 13 amino acids. The CDR3 nucleotides read TGTGCCAGCTCACCAGAGGTAAACACTGAAGCTTTCTTT. It yields the protein CASSPEVNTEAFF.

The rearrangement links TRBV9 to TRBJ2-3; 9 nucleotides line up with TRBD1. CDR1 is SGDLS and CDR2 is YYNGEE in the germline V gene. This CDR3 region has 15 residues. The V and J ends lost 2 bases and 0 bases, in that order; junction bases with no gene match: 1. As DNA, the CDR3 is TGTGCCAGCAGCGTCGGGACAGGGAGCACAGATACGCAGTATTTT. It specifies CASSVGTGSTDTQYF.

The chain employs TRBV7-2 and TRBJ1-3, with 7 bases identical to TRBD1. Germline V gene data show CDR1 as SGHTA and CDR2 as FQGNSA. Trimming cost V 3 bases and J 2 bases; bases outside gene matches: 4. The CDR3 covers 15 residues. CDR3 coding DNA: TGTGCCAGCAGCTTGGACCAGGGGGCTGGAAACACCATATATTTT. Translation gives CASSLDQGAGNTIYF.

The chain uses TRBV28 and TRBJ1-1; D not resolved. The length of the CDR3 is 13 residues. V was trimmed by 11 bases and J by 5 bases, leaving 18 bases between them. Germline V gene sequence: CDR1 MDHEN, CDR2 SYDVKM. For the CDR3, the DNA is TGTGCCGTCCGGGAGGGTCTGGGAACTGAAGCTTTCTTT. Encoded protein: CAVREGLGTEAFF.

The gene calls are TRBV6-5 and TRBJ2-7, with D maybe TRBD2 (6 bases). Germline CDR1 is MNHEY and CDR2 is SVGAGI. Trimming took 2 bases from V and 2 from J, leaving 10 bases between them. This CDR3 comprises 14 residues. The CDR3 DNA sequence: TGTGCCAGCAGTTACAGGGAGGTCCCCTACGAGCAGTACTTC. Residues: CASSYREVPYEQYF.

The V call is TRBV19, the J call TRBJ1-5, with D possibly matching TRBD1 (5 bases). The V end was cut by 4 bases, the J end by 3 bases, with 13 bases between. Per germline, CDR1 LNHDA and CDR2 SQIVND (reference sequence). The CDR3 runs 15 residues. DNA of the CDR3: TGTGCCAGTAGTACCGGGACTGCAGACAATCAGCCCCAGCATTTT. It yields the protein CASSTGTADNQPQHF.

This chain uses TRBV7-2 with TRBJ2-5, with 11 bases matching TRBD2. CDR1 SGHTA and CDR2 FQGNSA come from the germline V gene. V shed 0 bases and J 3 bases; nucleotides not matched to a gene: 6. The length of the CDR3 is 17 residues. In DNA form, the CDR3 reads TGTGCCAGCAGCTTAGCCCCTCAACTAGCGGGGGAAGAGACCCAGTACTTC. This codes for CASSLAPQLAGEETQYF.

The rearrangement joins TRBV18 to TRBJ2-3; a possible D gene is TRBD1 (6 bases). This CDR3 spans 15 amino acids. Germline-derived CDR1 and CDR2 are KGHSH and LQKENI. Between the trimmed V and J ends, which lost 4 bases and 2 bases, there was a span of 13 bases. CDR3 protein: CASSLQGPTTDTQYF. CDR3 sequence (DNA): TGTGCCAGCTCACTGCAGGGGCCAACCACAGATACGCAGTATTTT.

The CDR3 loop reads CASSSDGNQPQHF. CDR3 nucleotide sequence: TGCGCCAGCAGTTCCGACGGGAATCAGCCCCAGCATTTT. The J gene is TRBJ1-5, the V gene TRBV5-1, with D unresolved. V gave up 5 bases and J gave up 4 bases, with 10 bases separating them. The CDR3 totals 13 residues. Germline V gives CDR1 SGHRS, CDR2 YFSETQ.

This clone has a single count. V is TRBV28 and J is TRBJ1-4, with D perhaps TRBD1 (5 bases). Germline V gives CDR1 MDHEN, CDR2 SYDVKM. CDR3 size: 16 residues. The V gene lost 6 bases and the J gene lost 3 bases, with 17 bases spanning the gap. The CDR3 nucleotides are TGTGCCAGCAGCCGAGTCAGGGTAACAGCTAATGAAAAACTGTTTTTT. Protein product: CASSRVRVTANEKLFF.

V and J are TRBV5-5 and TRBJ1-1, with D unresolved. V lost 0 bases and J 6 bases, leaving 12 bases between the germline ends. Germline V CDR1 and CDR2: SGHKS, YYEKEE (reference sequence). This CDR3 contains 14 residues. CDR3 in DNA: TGTGCCAGCAGCTTGGACCCATCGAGCGCTGAAGCTTTCTTT. Amino acids: CASSLDPSSAEAFF.

The chain carries TRBV10-3 and TRBJ2-7, with TRBD1 matching 10 bases. The CDR3 totals 13 residues. Trimming removed 9 bases from V and 7 bases from J; junction bases left unmatched: 9. CDR1 ENHRY and CDR2 SYGVKD come from the germline V gene. CDR3 bases: TGTGCCATTAGTAAGACAGGGGGCGAGGAGCAGTACTTC. Translating it yields CAISKTGGEEQYF.

The genes are TRBV5-1 and TRBJ2-7; D unclear. V lost 1 base and J lost 0, with 5 bases in between. In germline, CDR1 is SGHRS, CDR2 YFSETQ. CDR3 length: 13 amino acids. The CDR3, as DNA: TGCGCCAGCAGCTTGACTCCCTCCTACGAGCAGTACTTC. This codes for CASSLTPSYEQYF. The whole variable domain, filled in from reference TRBV5-1 and TRBJ2-7, reads KAGVTQTPRYLIKTRGQQVTLSCSPISGHRSVSWYQQTPGQGLQFLFEYFSETQRNKGNFPGRFSGRQFSNSRSEMNVSTLELGDSALYLCASSLTPSYEQYFGPGTRLTVT.

The rearrangement links TRBV21-1 to TRBJ2-1; the D call of TRBD1 is as the table states it, not checked on the DNA. TRBV21-1 is classified as a pseudogene. This CDR3 has 17 amino acids. CDR3 amino acids: CASSNLGRAEPNNEQFF. The CDR3 DNA sequence: TGTGCCAGCAGCAACCTTGGCAGGGCCGAACCTAACAATGAGCAGTTCTTC.